The 3 T cell receptor beta chains listed next were all sequenced from one sample in a study of blood T cell repertoires in COVID-19. The protocol was immunoSEQ multiplex PCR, while the TCRdb copy is restricted to in-frame clones and leaves out a portion. The repertoire holds more than 50,000 clones, with approximately 90% as singletons. The sequencing input was peripheral blood. These receptors came from a woman aged 40 to 55 with active COVID-19.

This clone was seen only a few times. This chain connects TRBV30 to TRBJ1-5, with D tentatively TRBD1 (6 bases). This CDR3 spans 12 amino acids. In germline, CDR1 is GTSNPN, CDR2 SVGIG (reference sequence). The CDR3 loop reads CAAGQFNQPQHF. The CDR3, as DNA: TGTGCTGCCGGACAGTTCAATCAGCCCCAGCATTTT.

The chain combines TRBV6-5 with TRBJ2-5; D possibly corresponds to TRBD2 (6 bases). Germline V lookup: CDR1 MNHEY, CDR2 SVGAGI. This CDR3 comprises 14 residues. Trimming stripped 6 bases from V and 5 bases from J, with 16 bases between. This CDR3 reads CASRDWGGLETQYF. For the CDR3, the DNA is TGTGCCAGCAGGGACTGGGGAGGACTGGAGACCCAGTACTTC.

V gene TRBV7-6 combines with J gene TRBJ1-1; D remains unclear. Germline lookup yields CDR1 SGHVS and CDR2 FNYEAQ. V lost 5 bases and J 1 base, leaving 8 bases between the germline ends. The CDR3 has 13 amino acids. The CDR3 DNA sequence: TGTGCCAGCAGCCCGTACAAGAACACTGAAGCTTTCTTT. Translated, it gives CASSPYKNTEAFF.